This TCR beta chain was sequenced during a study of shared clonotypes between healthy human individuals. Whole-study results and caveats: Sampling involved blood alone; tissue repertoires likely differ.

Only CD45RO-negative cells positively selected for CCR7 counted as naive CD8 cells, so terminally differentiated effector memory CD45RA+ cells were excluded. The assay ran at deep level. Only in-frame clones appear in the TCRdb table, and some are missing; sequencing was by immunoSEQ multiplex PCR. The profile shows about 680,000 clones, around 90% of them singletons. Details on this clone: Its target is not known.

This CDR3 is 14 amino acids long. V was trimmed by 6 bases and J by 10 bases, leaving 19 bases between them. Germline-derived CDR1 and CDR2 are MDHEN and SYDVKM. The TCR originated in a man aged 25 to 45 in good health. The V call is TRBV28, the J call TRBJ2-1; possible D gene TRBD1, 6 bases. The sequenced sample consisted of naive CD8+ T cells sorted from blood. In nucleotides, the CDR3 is TGTGCCAGCAGCTCCACCTTCGCAGGGGACGAGCAGTTCTTC. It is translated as CASSSTFAGDEQFF.